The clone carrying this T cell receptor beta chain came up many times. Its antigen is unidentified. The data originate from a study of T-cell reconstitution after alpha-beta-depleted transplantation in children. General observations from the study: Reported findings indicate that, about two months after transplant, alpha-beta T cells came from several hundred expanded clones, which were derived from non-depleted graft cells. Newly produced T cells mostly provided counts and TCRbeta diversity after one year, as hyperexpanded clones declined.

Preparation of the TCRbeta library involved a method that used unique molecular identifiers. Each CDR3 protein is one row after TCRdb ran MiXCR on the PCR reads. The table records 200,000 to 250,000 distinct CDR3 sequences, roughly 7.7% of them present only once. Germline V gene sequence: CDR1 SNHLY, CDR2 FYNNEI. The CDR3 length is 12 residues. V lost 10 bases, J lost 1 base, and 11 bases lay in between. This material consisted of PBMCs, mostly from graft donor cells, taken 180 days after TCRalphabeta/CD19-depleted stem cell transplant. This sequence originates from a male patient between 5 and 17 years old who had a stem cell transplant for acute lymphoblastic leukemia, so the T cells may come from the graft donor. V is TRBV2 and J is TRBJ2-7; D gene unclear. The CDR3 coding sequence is TGTGCCACCCGGGCGGATTCCTACGAGCAGTACTTC. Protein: CATRADSYEQYF. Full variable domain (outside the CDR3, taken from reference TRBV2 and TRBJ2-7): EPEVTQTPSHQVTQMGQEVILRCVPISNHLYFYWYRQILGQKVEFLVSFYNNEISEKSEIFDDQFSVERPDGSNFTLKIRSTKLEDSAMYFCATRADSYEQYFGPGTRLTVT.